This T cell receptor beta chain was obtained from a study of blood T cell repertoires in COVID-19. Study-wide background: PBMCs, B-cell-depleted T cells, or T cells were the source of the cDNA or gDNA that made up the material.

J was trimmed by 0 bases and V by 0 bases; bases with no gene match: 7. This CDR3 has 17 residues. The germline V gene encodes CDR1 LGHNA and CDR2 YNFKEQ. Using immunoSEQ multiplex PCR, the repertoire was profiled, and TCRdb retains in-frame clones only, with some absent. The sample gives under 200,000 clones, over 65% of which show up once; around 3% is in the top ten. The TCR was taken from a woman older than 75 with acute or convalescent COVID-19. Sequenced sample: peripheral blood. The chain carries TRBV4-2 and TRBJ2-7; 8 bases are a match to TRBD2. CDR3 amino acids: CASSQDQLAESSYEQYF. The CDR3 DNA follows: TGTGCCAGCAGCCAAGACCAACTAGCGGAAAGCTCCTACGAGCAGTACTTC.